This TCR beta chain was documented in a study of cytomegalovirus exposure and HLA in healthy donors. Points on this clone: Its specificity is not known.

13 Jbeta primers and 60 Vbeta primers were used for the PCR. TCRdb's table, derived via immunoSEQ multiplex PCR, lists solely in-frame clones and lacks some. Of roughly 190,000 clones listed, around 86% are singletons. Whole-study findings and limits: A few chains tied to CMV proved CMV antigen-specific in vitro. Later work found that TCR association rates differed between HLA loci; DRB1 had the most and HLA-C the fewest.

The material sequenced was PBMCs. The receptor was isolated from a man aged 40-50 years in good health and CMV-seropositive.

CDR3 loop: CASSVEQGAYEQYF. CDR3 nucleotides: TGTGCCAGCAGCGTAGAGCAGGGGGCATACGAGCAGTACTTC. The chain joins TRBV9 to TRBJ2-7, with 8 bases aligning to TRBD1. The length of the CDR3 is 14 residues. Germline trimming cut 0 bases from V and 4 bases from J; bases unmatched to any gene: 3. In germline, CDR1 is SGDLS, CDR2 YYNGEE.